A single sample is the source of the 17 T cell receptor beta chains below, sequenced in a study of OX40 agonist ivuxolimab in advanced cancers. The method was immunoSEQ multiplex PCR; TCRdb's version includes in-frame clones alone and lacks a portion of them. The sample has about 150,000 clones, 85% to 95% seen once; the top ten hold approximately 0.93%. Sequencing used CD4+ or CD8+ T cells sorted from blood, obtained in a trial of the OX40 agonist ivuxolimab. The receptors here all came from an adult with an advanced solid tumor such as melanoma, head and neck, liver or kidney cancer.

This clone was seen a few times. The gene calls are TRBV18 and TRBJ1-2; TRBD1 matches at 8 bases. V lost 4 bases and J lost 2; bases outside the gene matches: 3. The CDR3 length is 14 residues. Germline V gene data show CDR1 as KGHSH and CDR2 as LQKENI. The CDR3 region is CASSLDRANYGYTF. The CDR3 DNA is TGTGCCAGCTCACTGGACAGGGCGAACTATGGCTACACCTTC. The whole variable domain, filled in from reference TRBV18 and TRBJ1-2, reads NAGVMQNPRHLVRRRGQEARLRCSPMKGHSHVYWYRQLPEEGLKFMVYLQKENIIDESGMPKERFSAEFPKEGPSILRIQQVVRGDSAAYFCASSLDRANYGYTFGSGTRLTVV.

V gene TRBV28 combines with J gene TRBJ2-7, with D possibly matching TRBD1 (6 bases). Trimming left V 7 bases short and J 5 bases short, with 12 bases between. Germline V lookup: CDR1 MDHEN, CDR2 SYDVKM. CDR3 length: 12 residues. For the CDR3, the DNA is TGTGCCAGCACCCCTGGGGGCGACGAGCAGTACTTC. It encodes CASTPGGDEQYF.

The chain has TRBV11-1 and TRBJ2-7; 7 nucleotides match TRBD1. This CDR3 has 13 amino acids. The V gene end was trimmed by 3 bases and the J gene end by 6 bases; junction bases not matched to a gene: 5. Germline CDR1 and CDR2: SGHAT and FQDESV (reference sequence). The CDR3 nucleotides read TGTGCCAGCAGCTTGGGGACAGAGTGCGAGCAGTACTTC. Encoded protein: CASSLGTECEQYF.

This chain uses TRBV7-9 with TRBJ2-1; D may be TRBD2 (6 bases). V was pared by 6 bases and J by 6 bases, with 9 bases between. Per the germline V gene, CDR1 is SEHNR and CDR2 is FQNEAQ (reference sequence). The CDR3 totals 12 residues. Here the CDR3 DNA reads TGTGCCAGCAGGGGGGGAGGCAATGAGCAGTTCTTC. Translated: CASRGGGNEQFF. The variable domain in full, completed from reference TRBV7-9 and TRBJ2-1, reads DTGVSQNPRHKITKRGQNVTFRCDPISEHNRLYWYRQTLGQGPEFLTYFQNEAQLEKSRLLSDRFSAERPKGSFSTLEIQRTEQGDSAMYLCASRGGGNEQFFGPGTRLTVL.

The chain has TRBV7-3 and TRBJ2-1, with TRBD1 matching 7 bases. V lost 5 bases, J lost 7 bases, and 11 bases stayed unmatched. Germline V CDR1 and CDR2: SGHTA, FQGTGA. This CDR3 has 15 amino acids. CDR3 in DNA: TGTGCCAGCAGCCAGGGACAGTTTGGGGGAAATGAGCAGTTCTTC. Its translation is CASSQGQFGGNEQFF.

The chain employs TRBV7-2 and TRBJ1-2, with D maybe TRBD1 (5 bases). The length of the CDR3 is 17 residues. The germline CDR1 and CDR2 sequences are SGHTA and FQGNSA. V lost 1 base and J lost 1, with 16 bases in between. The CDR3 DNA sequence: TGTGCCAGCAGCTTAGGTGCAGGGCGTAGTCTTAACTATGGCTACACCTTC. Amino acid sequence: CASSLGAGRSLNYGYTF.

This sequence joins TRBV4-2 and TRBJ2-1; D call uncertain. Germline V lookup: CDR1 LGHNA, CDR2 YNFKEQ. The ends were cut back, 0 bases at V and 10 bases at J, with 10 bases in the middle. The CDR3 has 13 amino acids. The CDR3 loop is CASSQEPAGEQFF. In DNA form, the CDR3 reads TGTGCCAGCAGCCAAGAGCCAGCCGGGGAGCAGTTCTTC.

This clone was detected once. The chain is built from TRBV29-1 and TRBJ2-7; D assignment may be TRBD1 or TRBD2 (5 bases each). The CDR3 contains 13 residues. The germline V gene has CDR1 SQVTM and CDR2 ANQGSEA. Trimming cost V 6 bases and J 2 bases, with 14 bases left between them. The CDR3 sequence: CSVAGTKTYEQYF. CDR3 DNA: TGCAGCGTGGCCGGGACGAAGACCTACGAGCAGTACTTC.

The chain recombines TRBV5-1 with TRBJ1-5; D gene ambiguous. Germline CDR1 is SGHRS and CDR2 is YFSETQ. Trimming removed 0 bases from V and 1 base from J, with 8 bases in between. The CDR3 sequence is 15 residues long. CDR3 residues: CASSLVGGSNQPQHF. CDR3 coding DNA: TGCGCCAGCAGCTTGGTTGGCGGGAGCAATCAGCCCCAGCATTTT.

The V and J genes are TRBV18 and TRBJ1-5; the D gene is possibly TRBD1 (5 bases). CDR3 length equals 15 residues. V lost 2 bases and J lost 9, with 17 bases in between. CDR1 is KGHSH, CDR2 LQKENI, per germline. CDR3 nucleotide sequence: TGTGCCAGCTCACCATCGGTCGACTGGGGGACGCCCCAGCATTTT. Its translation is CASSPSVDWGTPQHF.

The chain uses TRBV4-3 and TRBJ1-2; TRBD1 matches 9 bases. The V gene end was trimmed by 5 bases and the J gene end by 6 bases; junction bases not matched to a gene: 7. CDR3 length: 14 amino acids. Germline CDR1 and CDR2: LGHNA and YSLEER. CDR3 nucleotide sequence: TGCGCCAGCAGCGGGCCGGGACAGGGAGATGGCTACACCTTC. It specifies CASSGPGQGDGYTF.

This clone was found a few times. V usage is TRBV4-2 and J usage is TRBJ1-5; D uncertain. V lost 0 bases and J lost 3, with 12 bases in between. The CDR3 has 16 amino acids. Germline assignment: CDR1 LGHNA and CDR2 YNFKEQ. CDR3: CASSQDLFGANQPQHF. CDR3 in DNA: TGTGCCAGCAGCCAAGATCTGTTCGGAGCCAATCAGCCCCAGCATTTT.

This rearrangement joins TRBV27 to TRBJ1-2, with a possible D match to TRBD1 (6 bases). With 3 bases removed from V and 4 bases from J, the gap between germline ends came to 15 bases. The germline V gene has CDR1 MNHEY and CDR2 SMNVEV (reference sequence). The CDR3 consists of 15 residues. The CDR3 coding sequence is TGTGCCAGCAGTTTTTCGGACAGACAGCCCTATGGCTACACCTTC. This sequence encodes CASSFSDRQPYGYTF.

The chain carries TRBV7-9 and TRBJ2-2, with 7 bases that match TRBD1. The CDR3 sequence is 16 residues long. V lost 6 bases to trimming and J lost 1 base; unmatched junction nucleotides: 8. Germline CDR1 and CDR2: SEHNR and FQNEAQ (reference sequence). The CDR3 DNA reads TGTGCCAGCAGGCCCACGACAGGGCGGAACACCGGGGAGCTGTTTTTT. Amino acid sequence: CASRPTTGRNTGELFF.

There are a few counts of this clone. The gene calls are TRBV4-3 and TRBJ1-1; D is unclear. The V end lost 1 base, the J end lost 1 base, and 10 bases lay between the germline ends. This CDR3 contains 15 residues. Per germline, CDR1 LGHNA and CDR2 YSLEER. The DNA for the CDR3 is TGCGCCAGCAGCCAAGTTCCCCTTTGGAACACTGAAGCTTTCTTT. Its protein product is CASSQVPLWNTEAFF.

The chain recombines TRBV12-1 with TRBJ2-5. TRBV12-1 is given as a pseudogene. CDR3 length equals 13 residues. The CDR3 DNA is TGTGCCAGCAGCTTTGTGGGGGAAGAGACCCAGTACTTC. Translating gives CASSFVGEETQYF.

The rearrangement joins TRBV4-1 to TRBJ2-5; TRBD1 agrees at 9 bases. The CDR3 consists of 14 residues. Trimming at V came to 0 bases and at J to 5 bases, leaving 1 base not matched to a gene. Looked up from germline, CDR1 is MGHRA and CDR2 is YSYEKL. The CDR3 bases are TGCGCCAGCAGCCAAGACGACAGGGGGGAGACCCAGTACTTC. This codes for CASSQDDRGETQYF.